The 13 T cell receptor beta chains below come from one sample, sequenced in a study of T cells after yellow fever vaccination. TCRdb processed the 5' RACE reads anew with MiXCR; each CDR3 protein has one entry. The table lists hundreds of thousands of distinct CDR3 sequences, around 19% of them singletons. The input for sequencing was PBMCs, taken before the yellow fever booster vaccination. All receptors come from a young man who received the YFV17D yellow fever vaccine.

This clonotype was recorded a few times. This chain joins TRBV7-2 and TRBJ1-6; D gene uncertain. The CDR3 runs 14 residues. CDR1 is SGHTA, CDR2 FQGNSA, per germline. Trimming pared 5 bases from V and 9 bases from J, leaving 14 bases between. In nucleotides, the CDR3 is TGTGCCAGCAGCCCCGTCGGGGTGGGTTCACCCCTCCACTTT. It yields the protein CASSPVGVGSPLHF.

The J gene is TRBJ2-2, the V gene TRBV5-1; 12 bases are a match to TRBD1. This CDR3 region has 17 residues. V shed 4 bases, J shed 4 bases, and the junction held 8 bases outside the gene matches. The germline V gene has CDR1 SGHRS and CDR2 YFSETQ. Here the CDR3 DNA reads TGCGCCAGCAGCCGCCGGGACAGGGGGCCTGGCACCGGGGAGCTGTTTTTT. It is translated as CASSRRDRGPGTGELFF.

V is TRBV6-6 and J is TRBJ2-1; possibly TRBD2 for D (5 bases). The length of the CDR3 is 15 residues. V was trimmed by 4 bases and J by 0 bases, leaving 10 bases between them. The germline gives CDR1 MNHNY, CDR2 SVGAGI (reference sequence). In nucleotides, the CDR3 is TGTGCCAGCAGTTCCACGGGGAGCTCCTACAATGAGCAGTTCTTC. Amino acids: CASSSTGSSYNEQFF.

The rearrangement uses TRBV4-1 and TRBJ2-7; 9 bases agree with TRBD2. Germline values: CDR1 MGHRA, CDR2 YSYEKL. The trim removed 5 bases at V and 5 bases at J, leaving 10 bases unmatched. The CDR3 loop spans 15 amino acids. In DNA form, the CDR3 reads TGCGCCAGCAGCTACGAGCGGGGGGCGGAAGACGAGCAGTACTTC. Translated, it gives CASSYERGAEDEQYF.

The chain is built from TRBV19 and TRBJ1-6, with TRBD1 matching 11 bases. CDR3 length: 16 amino acids. CDR1 is LNHDA and CDR2 is SQIVND in the germline V gene (reference sequence). V trimming: 6 bases; J trimming: 7 bases; junction bases outside the gene matches: 8. DNA of the CDR3: TGTGCCAGTAGCCACGGACAGGGGGCTGGAAATTCACCCCTCCACTTT. This sequence encodes CASSHGQGAGNSPLHF.

This clonotype was counted a few times. The V gene is TRBV10-3, the J gene TRBJ1-2, with 10 bases fitting TRBD1. V lost 6 bases, J lost 2 bases, and 9 bases stayed unmatched. The CDR3 has 16 amino acids. Per germline, CDR1 ENHRY and CDR2 SYGVKD. Here the CDR3 reads CAISGGGQGENYGYTF. The CDR3 DNA follows: TGTGCCATCAGCGGCGGTGGACAGGGGGAGAACTATGGCTACACCTTC.

The CDR3 DNA reads TGTGCCAGCAGTATGGACCAAACATCGGCCTTATACGAGCAGTACGTC. It yields the protein CASSMDQTSALYEQYV. This chain joins TRBV6-6 and TRBJ2-7, with unresolved D. CDR3 length: 16 amino acids. V lost 5 bases to trimming and J lost 4 bases, with 21 bases between them. Germline V lookup: CDR1 MNHNY, CDR2 SVGAGI (reference sequence).

This clonotype turned up a few times. CDR3 sequence (DNA): TGTGCCAGCAGCGATAGCGGGGACTCCTACAATGAGCAGTTCTTC. This sequence encodes CASSDSGDSYNEQFF. The chain carries TRBV9 and TRBJ2-1, with TRBD2 identical over 8 bases. The V and J ends lost 3 bases and 0 bases, in that order; junction bases with no gene match: 2. This CDR3 has 15 residues. CDR1 SGDLS and CDR2 YYNGEE come from the germline V gene.

This chain uses TRBV6-2 or TRBV6-3 with TRBJ2-3, with D unclear. Per germline, CDR1 MNHEY and CDR2 SVGEGT. The CDR3 is made up of 13 amino acids. Trimming took 2 bases from V and 7 from J, leaving 10 bases between them. DNA of the CDR3: TGTGCCAGCAGTTACGAACCCCACCATACGCAGTATTTT. This sequence encodes CASSYEPHHTQYF.

This clonotype was counted only a few times. The chain links TRBV4-1 to TRBJ2-3; D ambiguous. V gave up 5 bases and J gave up 6 bases, with 18 bases separating them. Germline V gene lookup returns CDR1 MGHRA and CDR2 YSYEKL. This CDR3 contains 15 residues. CDR3 sequence reads: CASSVRLGPPDTQYF. The DNA for the CDR3 is TGCGCCAGCAGCGTGCGGCTGGGCCCTCCTGATACGCAGTATTTT.

This chain connects TRBV5-6 to TRBJ2-7; a possible D gene is TRBD1 (6 bases). Germline V gives CDR1 SGHDT, CDR2 YYEEEE. Trimming pared 7 bases from V and 2 bases from J, leaving 19 bases between. The CDR3 is made up of 15 amino acids. This CDR3 reads CASRRGAGVTYEQYV. CDR3 bases: TGTGCCAGCCGACGAGGTGCAGGGGTCACCTACGAGCAGTACGTC.

This chain links TRBV7-8 with TRBJ2-3; maybe TRBD2 (5 bases). The germline gives CDR1 SGHVS, CDR2 FQNEAQ. The length of the CDR3 is 12 residues. The V end lost 2 bases, the J end lost 10 bases, and 10 bases lay between the germline ends. In nucleotides, the CDR3 is TGTGCCAGCAGCTTATCTAACGGGGCGCAGTATTTT. It is translated as CASSLSNGAQYF. The full variable domain, its missing parts supplied by reference TRBV7-8 and TRBJ2-3, is GAGVSQSPRYKVAKRGQDVALRCDPISGHVSLFWYQQALGQGPEFLTYFQNEAQLDKSGLPSDRFFAERPEGSVSTLKIQRTQQEDSAVYLCASSLSNGAQYFGPGTRLTVL.

A few counts support this clonotype. CDR3 bases: TGTGCCAGCAGCTTAGTTTGGGGGCAAGCCGGGGAGCTGTTTTTT. Translation: CASSLVWGQAGELFF. The chain carries TRBV7-2 and TRBJ2-2; D perhaps matches TRBD1 (6 bases). Germline V gene lookup returns CDR1 SGHTA and CDR2 FQGNSA. V dropped 1 base and J dropped 6 bases, with 12 bases sitting between them. CDR3 length: 15 residues.